These 27 T cell receptor beta chains came from one sample sequenced in a study of radiotherapy plus CTLA-4 blockade in lung cancer. Generated by immunoSEQ multiplex PCR, the TCRdb table keeps only in-frame clones and is missing some. The data contain approximately 80,000 clones, roughly 69% of them singletons. The sequenced sample was peripheral blood, obtained from a patient treated with radiotherapy plus ipilimumab. The receptors were sampled from a human donor with non-small cell lung cancer whose response to radiotherapy plus ipilimumab could not be evaluated.

The chain recombines TRBV18 with TRBJ1-4; 8 bases are a match to TRBD1. Trimming cost V 4 bases and J 1 base; bases outside gene matches: 2. CDR3 length: 15 amino acids. Germline loops: CDR1 KGHSH, CDR2 LQKENI. In DNA form, the CDR3 reads TGTGCCAGCTCACTTACAGGGGGAACTAATGAAAAACTGTTTTTT. Amino acid sequence: CASSLTGGTNEKLFF.

In this sample, this clone turned up a few times. The chain links TRBV6-5 to TRBJ2-7, with D perhaps TRBD1 (5 bases). CDR3 length: 15 residues. Germline lookup yields CDR1 MNHEY and CDR2 SVGAGI. Trimming shortened V by 0 bases and J by 0 bases, and 9 bases separated the two germline ends. CDR3 protein: CASSYSQVLSYEQYF. The CDR3 DNA reads as TGTGCCAGCAGTTACTCACAGGTTCTCTCCTACGAGCAGTACTTC.

The genes are TRBV30 and TRBJ1-6; unclear D gene. The V and J ends lost 1 base and 7 bases respectively, with 8 bases between them. The CDR3 is 13 residues long. Germline V CDR1 and CDR2: GTSNPN, SVGIG (reference sequence). CDR3 loop: CAWSAGQNSPLHF. CDR3 in DNA: TGTGCCTGGAGTGCTGGCCAGAATTCACCCCTCCACTTT.

This clone was observed a handful of times. The chain uses TRBV6-1 and TRBJ2-1, with D unresolved. CDR1 is MNHNS, CDR2 SASEGT, per germline. Deletions cut 1 base from V and 0 bases from J, with 7 bases between. CDR3 length: 15 amino acids. CDR3 protein: CASSEDPVSYNEQFF. The CDR3 DNA reads as TGTGCCAGCAGTGAAGACCCAGTCTCCTACAATGAGCAGTTCTTC.

The V gene is TRBV5-1, the J gene TRBJ1-3, with 8 bases identical to TRBD1. J lost 0 bases, V lost 2 bases, and 7 bases had no gene match. The CDR3 has 17 amino acids. Germline values: CDR1 SGHRS, CDR2 YFSETQ. The CDR3 sequence is CASSFGQGTSSGNTIYF. In DNA form, the CDR3 reads TGCGCCAGCAGCTTCGGACAGGGAACGAGCTCTGGAAACACCATATATTTT.

The chain recombines TRBV6-6 with TRBJ2-7; the D is unclear. Germline lookup yields CDR1 MNHNY and CDR2 SVGAGI (reference sequence). The length of the CDR3 is 11 residues. Trimming cost V 0 bases and J 6 bases, with 3 bases left between them. The CDR3 DNA sequence: TGTGCCAGCAGTTACTCCCTCGAGCAGTACTTC. The encoded protein is CASSYSLEQYF.

This chain uses TRBV19 with TRBJ2-5, with 13 bases lining up with TRBD2. This CDR3 is 16 amino acids long. V shed 4 bases and J 3 bases; nucleotides not matched to a gene: 5. Germline CDR1 reads LNHDA; CDR2 reads SQIVND (reference sequence). Here the CDR3 reads CASSTGTSGAEETQYF. The DNA of the CDR3 is TGTGCCAGTAGTACGGGGACTAGCGGGGCCGAAGAGACCCAGTACTTC. Using reference TRBV19 and TRBJ2-5 for the parts outside the CDR3, the full variable domain is DGGITQSPKYLFRKEGQNVTLSCEQNLNHDAMYWYRQDPGQGLRLIYYSQIVNDFQKGDIAEGYSVSREKKESFPLTVTSAQKNPTAFYLCASSTGTSGAEETQYFGPGTRLLVL.

The chain combines TRBV19 with TRBJ1-4; D not resolved. The V end lost 0 bases, the J end lost 0 bases, and 11 bases lay between the germline ends. The germline CDR1 and CDR2 sequences are LNHDA and SQIVND (reference sequence). There are 17 residues in the CDR3. CDR3 sequence reads: CASSIESWSATNEKLFF. For the CDR3, the DNA is TGTGCCAGTAGTATAGAATCCTGGAGCGCAACTAATGAAAAACTGTTTTTT.

V gene TRBV5-5 combines with J gene TRBJ1-1; a possible D gene is TRBD1 (5 bases). The germline V gene encodes CDR1 SGHKS and CDR2 YYEKEE (reference sequence). Trimming cost V 7 bases and J 7 bases, with 17 bases left between them. CDR3 size: 13 residues. The CDR3 nucleotides read TGTGCCAGCGCCTTGGGGCCACAGATTGAAGCTTTCTTT. Its translation is CASALGPQIEAFF.

This chain connects TRBV5-6 to TRBJ1-6; 7 positions match TRBD1. The CDR3 has 14 amino acids. J was trimmed by 8 bases and V by 0 bases; bases with no gene match: 2. Germline V gene sequence: CDR1 SGHDT, CDR2 YYEEEE. CDR3 amino acids: CASSLVTGDSPLHF. DNA of the CDR3: TGTGCCAGCAGCTTGGTCACAGGGGATTCACCCCTCCACTTT.

Remarks on this clone: Other nucleotide sequences from this sample produce the same CDR3. The gene calls are TRBV30 and TRBJ1-2; D unclear. V was cut by 1 base and J by 8 bases, with 8 bases left in between. Germline lookup yields CDR1 GTSNPN and CDR2 SVGIG (reference sequence). This CDR3 spans 11 amino acids. The CDR3 coding sequence is TGTGCCTGGAGTGGGGGAGGGGGCTACACCTTC. It yields the protein CAWSGGGGYTF. Using reference TRBV30 and TRBJ1-2 for the parts outside the CDR3, the full variable domain is SQTIHQWPATLVQPVGSPLSLECTVEGTSNPNLYWYRQAAGRGLQLLFYSVGIGQISSEVPQNLSASRPQDRQFILSSKKLLLSDSGFYLCAWSGGGGYTFGSGTRLTVV.

This clone was detected a few times. This rearrangement joins TRBV10-3 to TRBJ1-3; D is ambiguous. The CDR3 is 13 amino acids. CDR1 and CDR2 from the germline V gene are ENHRY and SYGVKD. V was pared by 11 bases and J by 7 bases, with 18 bases between. CDR3 amino acids: CAVLNSSRNTIYF. DNA of the CDR3: TGTGCCGTTCTTAACTCCTCGAGGAACACCATATATTTT.

The chain couples TRBV19 to TRBJ2-5; TRBD1 agrees at 7 bases. The V segment lost 5 bases and the J segment 2 bases; nucleotides outside the gene matches: 5. From germline, CDR1 is LNHDA and CDR2 SQIVND (reference sequence). The CDR3 consists of 14 residues. Here the CDR3 DNA reads TGTGCCAGTAGTGGGGGACAGAGACAAGAGACCCAGTACTTC. Translated: CASSGGQRQETQYF. Full variable domain (missing parts from reference TRBV19 and TRBJ2-5): DGGITQSPKYLFRKEGQNVTLSCEQNLNHDAMYWYRQDPGQGLRLIYYSQIVNDFQKGDIAEGYSVSREKKESFPLTVTSAQKNPTAFYLCASSGGQRQETQYFGPGTRLLVL.

Only a few counts were recorded for this clone. The chain has TRBV6-4 and TRBJ2-1; D perhaps matches TRBD1 (5 bases). Trimming left V 9 bases short and J 6 bases short, with 15 bases between. CDR3 length: 13 amino acids. CDR1 and CDR2 from the germline V gene are MRHNA and SNTAGT. In DNA, the CDR3 is TGTGCCAGAGGGGTGGGAAACCCCAATGAGCAGTTCTTC. Its translation is CARGVGNPNEQFF.

This chain links TRBV7-8 with TRBJ1-2, with 7 bases identical to TRBD1. From germline, CDR1 is SGHVS and CDR2 FQNEAQ. V trimming: 6 bases; J trimming: 5 bases; junction bases outside the gene matches: 6. This CDR3 spans 13 amino acids. CDR3 sequence reads: CASSTGVGYGYTF. Written as DNA, the CDR3 is TGTGCCAGCAGTACAGGGGTAGGGTATGGCTACACCTTC.

The genes are TRBV6-1 and TRBJ1-2, with a tentative D call TRBD1 (6 bases). Germline loops: CDR1 MNHNS, CDR2 SASEGT. V dropped 3 bases and J dropped 4 bases, with 9 bases sitting between them. The CDR3 extends over 13 amino acids. DNA for the CDR3: TGTGCCAGCAGTGATTCAGGGGCCTATGGCTACACCTTC. It yields the protein CASSDSGAYGYTF.

CDR3 sequence reads: CASALAGGFYEQYF. CDR3 DNA: TGCGCCAGCGCCCTAGCGGGAGGTTTCTACGAGCAGTACTTC. V is TRBV5-1 and J is TRBJ2-7, with 11 bases lining up with TRBD2. With V trimmed by 7 bases and J by 3 bases, 6 bases remained unmatched. Germline CDR1 and CDR2: SGHRS and YFSETQ. The CDR3 extends over 14 amino acids.

This chain uses TRBV27 with TRBJ2-3, with a weak D call TRBD1 (6 bases). The germline CDR1 and CDR2 sequences are MNHEY and SMNVEV (reference sequence). The ends were cut back, 5 bases at V and 1 base at J, with 10 bases in the middle. The CDR3 is made up of 14 amino acids. The DNA of the CDR3 is TGTGCCAGCAGTACAGGGATGGGCACAGATACGCAGTATTTT. It is translated as CASSTGMGTDTQYF.

In regard to this clone: Other DNA sequences within the sample encode an identical CDR3. This CDR3 is CASSLARPPTGCAYNEQFF. The DNA for the CDR3 is TGTGCCAGCAGCCTAGCTCGTCCCCCCACAGGGTGCGCCTACAATGAGCAGTTCTTC. This rearrangement joins TRBV11-3 to TRBJ2-1; tentatively, D is TRBD1 (6 bases). Looked up from germline, CDR1 is SGHNT and CDR2 is YENEEA. V shed 5 bases and J shed 2 bases, with 25 bases lying between them. The CDR3 loop spans 19 amino acids. The variable domain in full, with the rest retrieved from reference TRBV11-3 and TRBJ2-1, is EAGVVQSPRYKIIEKKQPVAFWCNPISGHNTLYWYLQNLGQGPELLIRYENEEAVDDSQLPKDRFSAERLKGVDSTLKIQPAELGDSAVYLCASSLARPPTGCAYNEQFFGPGTRLTVL.

The J gene is TRBJ2-3, the V gene TRBV11-1; TRBD2 agrees at 8 bases. The CDR3 is 16 residues long. The V and J ends lost 2 bases and 3 bases, in that order; junction bases with no gene match: 7. Germline CDR1 and CDR2: SGHAT and FQDESV (reference sequence). The chain's CDR3 is CASSLRAGAGTDTQYF. The CDR3, as DNA: TGTGCCAGCAGCTTAAGAGCGGGAGCGGGGACAGATACGCAGTATTTT.

The chain has TRBV11-1 and TRBJ1-6, with D possibly TRBD1 on 6 matching bases. The germline V gene encodes CDR1 SGHAT and CDR2 FQDESV (reference sequence). The CDR3 contains 17 residues. Trimming removed 0 bases at V and 6 bases at J, with 15 bases between. The CDR3 is CASSLAGRGRSNSPLHF. CDR3 nucleotide sequence: TGTGCCAGCAGCTTAGCTGGCAGGGGAAGAAGTAATTCACCCCTCCACTTT.

This sequence joins TRBV29-1 and TRBJ1-5; 7 bases line up with TRBD1. The CDR3 is 14 residues long. CDR1 SQVTM and CDR2 ANQGSEA come from the germline V gene. V dropped 8 bases and J dropped 0; count of bases not matched to a gene: 7. CDR3 loop: CSPNDRVSNQPQHF. For the CDR3, the DNA is TGCAGCCCCAACGACAGGGTTAGCAATCAGCCCCAGCATTTT.

This rearrangement joins TRBV30 to TRBJ1-6, with no clear D. The CDR3 runs 15 residues. Germline CDR1 reads GTSNPN; CDR2 reads SVGIG (reference sequence). Trimming stripped 3 bases from V and 9 bases from J, with 18 bases between. The CDR3 loop is CAWRGQASESSPLHF. Here the CDR3 DNA reads TGTGCCTGGAGGGGTCAGGCCAGTGAGAGTTCACCCCTCCACTTT.

The chain recombines TRBV5-6 with TRBJ2-1; D remains unclear. The V gene's germline CDR1 is SGHDT and CDR2 YYEEEE. The length of the CDR3 is 16 residues. Trimming took off 4 bases at V and 6 bases at J, with 20 bases between the two ends. The CDR3 DNA reads TGTGCCAGCAGCGATCCGAGGCTATTAAGTGTCAATGAGCAGTTCTTC. This translates into CASSDPRLLSVNEQFF.

This chain uses TRBV10-1 with TRBJ2-1, with D unresolved. The CDR3 runs 14 residues. Germline CDR1 is WNHNN and CDR2 is SYGVQD (reference sequence). V was pared by 2 bases and J by 8 bases, with 13 bases between. CDR3 sequence: CASSEPSRKHEQFF. As DNA, the CDR3 is TGCGCCAGCAGTGAGCCCTCTAGAAAACATGAGCAGTTCTTC.

The chain carries TRBV10-1 and TRBJ2-4; 7 bases map to TRBD1. Trimming took 6 bases from V and 4 from J; bases not matched to a gene: 3. The CDR3 is 13 amino acids. CDR1 and CDR2 (germline): WNHNN, SYGVQD (reference sequence). CDR3 coding DNA: TGCGCCAGCAGCCGGGACAGAAAAAACATTCAGTACTTC. Encoded protein: CASSRDRKNIQYF.

The gene calls are TRBV27 and TRBJ2-5; 12 nucleotides match TRBD2. Losses at the gene ends were 5 bases for V and 5 bases for J; bases not matched to a gene: 15. Germline-derived CDR1 and CDR2 are MNHEY and SMNVEV (reference sequence). This CDR3 is 18 amino acids long. The CDR3: CASSRGLAGRFPFETQYF. The CDR3 nucleotides are TGTGCCAGCAGTCGTGGACTAGCGGGAAGGTTCCCCTTCGAGACCCAGTACTTC.